This T cell receptor (beta chain) was identified in a study of Ad26.COV2.S vaccination and SARS-CoV-2 variants. Points from the study as a whole: Analyses of TCR breadth and depth may have underestimated total T cell responses.

Treatment in this sample: around 19 received Ad26.COV2.S at low or high dose, single or two shots; roughly five received placebo; per-sample allocation not given. Day 63 after the first vaccine or placebo injection was the time point for sampling. Trimming left V 4 bases short and J 6 bases short, with 9 bases between. Germline V CDR1 and CDR2: MNHEY, SMNVEV (reference sequence). The CDR3 consists of 13 residues. This clone was counted between two and nine times. Its antigen is currently unknown. Repertoires were generated with immunoSEQ multiplex PCR, while TCRdb's copy carries only in-frame clones and drops some. The table lists 350,000 to 450,000 clones, over 75% of them singletons.

This TCR came from a person between 18 and 65 years old who received the Ad26.COV2.S COVID-19 vaccine or a placebo. The rearrangement uses TRBV27 and TRBJ2-2; the D is unclear. Sample: peripheral blood, taken in a trial of Ad26.COV2.S vaccine versus placebo. In DNA, the CDR3 is TGTGCCAGCAGTTACCCTACCTCCGGGGAGCTGTTTTTT. It codes for CASSYPTSGELFF.